This TCR beta chain was obtained from a study of identical twins. This clonotype came up many times. Its target is unknown. One entry per CDR3 protein, called by TCRdb with MiXCR from the 5' RACE reads. The sample has approximately 140,000 distinct CDR3 sequences; 3.5% are singletons. Among all donors, each was a healthy Caucasian. J gave up 5 bases and V 5 bases, and 11 bases lay outside the gene matches. This CDR3 comprises 16 residues. The V gene's germline CDR1 is SEHNR and CDR2 FQNEAQ (reference sequence). Findings and limits, study-wide: Twins shared beta out-of-frame sequences in excess, but this excess was weaker. Invariant MAIT and iNKT cells may have partly biased zero-insertion analyses. Within cord blood, abundant beta clonotypes carried fewer insertions, but memory repertoires showed no such trend.

This rearrangement joins TRBV7-9 to TRBJ2-5; 10 bases fit TRBD2. Sample: memory T cells sorted from blood. The TCR was taken from a man in his late teens or twenties in good health. The CDR3 reads CASSPQAGGPRETQYF. The CDR3 coding sequence is TGTGCCAGCAGCCCTCAAGCGGGAGGGCCGCGGGAGACCCAGTACTTC.